This paragraph reports one T cell receptor beta chain. The specificity of this receptor is unknown. It has no much larger one-base neighbor in the sample; base qualities were not kept. In total, approximately 700 healthy bone marrow donors made up the cohort. Cohort members were all nominally healthy when sampled, although unrecorded immune exposures were likely present. The donor was CMV seronegative and belonged to the group of approximately 320 seronegative cohort members. Each donor provided a peripheral blood sample, and peripheral blood mononuclear cells were used for TCR beta sequencing. The Qiagen DNeasy Blood Extraction Kit was used to extract genomic DNA from the blood cell samples. This sample was taken from a study of cytomegalovirus exposure and HLA in healthy donors (dated by TCRdb to about 2017). A note on the overall study: An earlier analysis of several hundred of the donors reported around 280 Gb of sequence data and around 110 million unique TCR beta sequences obtained from roughly 170 million T cells. An early release covering approximately 600 HLA-typed donors comprised roughly 300 gigabases of sequencing data and tens of millions of unique TCR sequences. Among the approximately 400 genotyped donors, 81% belonged to the genetic ancestry cluster associated with self-reported Caucasian donors. The aim of the study was to test whether cataloging public T cell receptors could identify signatures of past pathogen exposure. The T cell repertoires of some 670 subjects were profiled by immunosequencing and related to cytomegalovirus serostatus. Along with the roughly 670-subject first cohort, a separate validation cohort of more than 90 different subjects was used. To predict cytomegalovirus infection status, the study combined high-throughput TCR immunosequencing, statistical association of individual TCRs with disease status, and machine learning. In a later analysis, previously published TCR beta repertoires from more than 500 donors were re-analyzed and high-resolution HLA genotyping was added so that TCR occurrence patterns could be studied. The later analysis used no new phenotypic data to find candidate immune exposures, relying instead on TCR beta sequences and their occurrence across donors. In an earlier analysis of a few hundred of the donors, high-throughput TCR beta sequencing was used to judge whether each TCR beta V gene segment behaved as functional or pseudogenic. Alongside the repertoire data, information on donor age, sex, ethnicity and CMV serostatus was compiled. A later genetic analysis used genome-wide SNP genotypes for about three fifths of the roughly 700 donors, treating that subset as a discovery cohort. Every discovery cohort repertoire had been produced on one sequencing platform. Class I and class II HLA loci were covered by the typing at four-digit resolution. The number of donors typed differed by locus, with 629-630 for A, B, C, DRB1 and DQB1, more than 500 for DQA1, 600 to 610 for DPA1, and roughly 450 for DPB1. About five DR-DQ haplotypes were handled as single units for association and clustering because linkage in the cohort was strong. On average, roughly 240,000 unique TCR beta nucleotide sequences were sequenced per donor among 398 genotyped donors of the cohort, with 15% to 20% of those sequences being non-productive. General findings and caveats noted by the study authors: The authors suggested that the approach could potentially be generalized to other disease states and immunological phenotypes. In a later analysis, most CMV-associated TCR beta chains were found to appear HLA-restricted, with HLA associations seemingly driven largely by CMV exposure. A later analysis reported that several top co-occurrence clusters appeared linked to parvovirus B19, influenza, CMV and Epstein-Barr virus. CMV serostatus was the only immune exposure information available for the cohort. Compared with equally common non-associated chains, HLA-associated TCR beta chains in a later analysis were more clonally expanded and had lower generation probabilities. Linkage disequilibrium might explain the correlated functional status among segregating V segments, but an unknown experimental factor could not be excluded. In both the original and validation cohorts, the classifier was reported to diagnose cytomegalovirus status with high specificity and sensitivity. Presence/absence analyses assumed roughly uniform sequencing depth across donors, an assumption that may not hold. In this cohort, only TCR beta chains were sequenced, and detectable features were limited by the absence of alpha or paired-chain data. In vitro tests confirmed that a few of the cytomegalovirus-associated TCR beta chains recognize cytomegalovirus antigens. Because counts were too low, around 17 rarely observed V segments, including chromosome 9 orphons, were left out of the earlier analysis of about 620 of the donors. Because some donors lacked HLA typing at each locus, the association tests relied only on the typed subset. A group of highly shared sequence variants was considered likely to be a technical artifact of the sequencing pipeline. In an earlier analysis of some 640 of the donors, most TCR beta V segments were observed in productive rearrangements about 90% or about 30% of the time, broadly matching IMGT annotations. Some IMGT-functional V segments, including TRBV6-2 and TRBV6-3, could not be told apart with the 87-base-pair reads, so those segments were excluded. A later analysis associated about 17,000 TCR beta sequences with specific HLA alleles at a false discovery rate of 0.05. When HLA alleles, especially DR and DQ, strongly co-occurred, TCR associations were difficult to assign to individual alleles. V-gene and J-gene trimming of TCR beta chains was associated with a missense DCLRE1C variant in a later genetic analysis, and the association was replicated in an independent cohort. The study gave a list of some 150 TCR beta chains associated with cytomegalovirus. A later analysis found that TCR association rates varied across HLA loci, with DRB1 alleles showing the most associated TCRs and HLA-C alleles the fewest. In a later genetic analysis, fewer N-insertions in productive TCRs were reported among donors in an Asian-associated ancestry cluster than the roughly 710-donor mean. A further reported finding was that TCR beta sequences accurately predicted the HLA-A and HLA-B alleles for most subjects in the first cohort. Across donors, most TCR sequences were observed very rarely, whereas some public TCRs were present in many individuals.

Trimming removed 1 base from V and 4 bases from J; the gene matches leave 6 bases unexplained. Based on the germline V gene, the CDR1 and CDR2 sequences are SQVTM and ANQGSEA. The CDR3 holds 15 amino acids from the cysteine to the phenylalanine. Only the CDR3 DNA is retained, 45 bases long and in frame from the first base. Libraries were made using the immunoSEQ multiplex PCR assay. For the multiplex PCR, a mixture combining 60 forward primers for TCR Vbeta segments and 13 reverse primers for TCR Jbeta segments was used. The CDR3 region of rearranged TCR beta genes was amplified from genomic DNA by a multiplex PCR assay. Amplified TCR beta libraries were sequenced as 87-base-pair reads on the Illumina HiSeq System. In the source study's methods: A later analysis tallied 75 million to 95 million unique TCR beta chains across the 700 or so repertoires, and about 12 million of those chains were shared by two or more donors. Raw reads were error-corrected and collapsed into unique sequences with a nearest-neighbor algorithm that merged closely related sequences to remove PCR and sequencing errors. V, D and J gene segments were assigned by aligning CDR3 sequences to IMGT reference sequences. For a sequence to be retained, a match of at least six nucleotides was required to both a V gene segment and a J gene segment. A rearrangement counted as productive if the CDR3 had no stop codons and remained in frame with V and J, and every other rearrangement counted as non-productive. Following IMGT convention, CDR3 was defined as the stretch from the second conserved V-encoded cysteine to the conserved J-encoded phenylalanine. The earlier analysis of a few hundred of the donors excluded any sequence lacking an unambiguous match to a single V gene segment. An earlier analysis of 450 to 650 of the donors called V segments functional above 56.7% productive rearrangements and segregating when the between-donor standard deviation exceeded 5%. A statistical classification framework was built to diagnose cytomegalovirus status from the catalog of TCR beta chain sequences. A later analysis assigned V and J genes by comparing TCR nucleotide sequences with IMGT/GENE-DB human TR gene sequences. A later analysis assigned CDR3 sequences and most-parsimonious VDJ recombination scenarios with the TCRdist pipeline. A later analysis defined each TCR beta chain by its CDR3 amino acid sequence plus V-gene family, and excluded reads lacking a unique V-gene family. To address suspected cross-contamination and a sequencing artifact, a later analysis removed 550 to 750 highly shared, low-generation-probability nucleotide sequences. In a later analysis, a clonal expansion index for each public chain was calculated from normalized within-repertoire ranks of inferred template counts. In a later analysis, generation probabilities were computed using a VDJ recombination model fitted to out-of-frame rearrangements, and the results were checked against IGoR. A later analysis scored TCR-TCR, TCR-HLA and TCR-CMV co-occurrence with hypergeometric tests, applying a repertoire-size bias correction to TCR pairs. To estimate false discovery rates, a later analysis permuted the HLA or CMV assignments 20 times. In a later analysis, co-occurring TCRs were grouped using DBSCAN, with TCRdist sequence similarity added in when clustering inside HLA-allele-positive subsets. For co-occurrence clustering, repertoires with fewer than 30,000 or more than 120,000 public chains were excluded, along with five repertoires with anomalous nucleotide sharing. TCRdb obtained this table from immuneACCESS and retained in-frame rearrangements with V and J assigned. These tables miss some clones; where compared with another copy, unresolved V genes account for less than half of the shortfall, and the remainder is unexplained. That table is the source of V, J and clone size, and D and trimming were worked out from the DNA. This sample lists 100,000 to 150,000 clones; roughly 74% were detected once. Clones ranked in the top ten supply 6% to 8% of the sample.

The clonotype originates from a male donor in good health and CMV-seronegative. The sequencing sample was made of PBMCs. This sequence uses TRBV29-1 and TRBJ2-3, and TRBD2 matches 9 of the central bases. The sequenced DNA is TGCAGCGTTGAAGTGGCTAGCGGGGATGCAGATACGCAGTATTTT. It encodes CSVEVASGDADTQYF.